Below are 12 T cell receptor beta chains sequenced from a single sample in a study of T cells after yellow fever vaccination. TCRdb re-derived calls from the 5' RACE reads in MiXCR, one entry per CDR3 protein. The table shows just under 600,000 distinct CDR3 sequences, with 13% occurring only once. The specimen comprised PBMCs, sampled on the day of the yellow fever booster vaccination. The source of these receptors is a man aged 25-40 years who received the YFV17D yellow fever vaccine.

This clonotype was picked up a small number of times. The CDR3 loop reads CASSYQTSGRAREQYF. DNA of the CDR3: TGTGCCAGCAGTTACCAGACTAGCGGGAGGGCTCGCGAGCAGTACTTC. The chain recombines TRBV7-3 with TRBJ2-7; TRBD2 agrees at 14 bases. Germline CDR1 SGHTA, CDR2 FQGTGA. Trimming at V came to 6 bases and at J to 6 bases, leaving 10 bases not matched to a gene. This CDR3 contains 16 residues.

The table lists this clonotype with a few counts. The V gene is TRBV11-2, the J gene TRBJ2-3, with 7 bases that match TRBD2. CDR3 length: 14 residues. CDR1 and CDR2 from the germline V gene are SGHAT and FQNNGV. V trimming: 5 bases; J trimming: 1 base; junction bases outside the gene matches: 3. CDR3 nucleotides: TGTGCCAGCAGCCACAGCGGGGGCACAGATACGCAGTATTTT. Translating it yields CASSHSGGTDTQYF.

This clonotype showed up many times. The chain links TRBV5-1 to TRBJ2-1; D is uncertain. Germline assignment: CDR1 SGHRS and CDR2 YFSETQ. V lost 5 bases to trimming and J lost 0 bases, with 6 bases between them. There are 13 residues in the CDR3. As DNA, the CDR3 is TGCGCCAGCAGGACTGCCTCCTACAATGAGCAGTTCTTC. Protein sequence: CASRTASYNEQFF.

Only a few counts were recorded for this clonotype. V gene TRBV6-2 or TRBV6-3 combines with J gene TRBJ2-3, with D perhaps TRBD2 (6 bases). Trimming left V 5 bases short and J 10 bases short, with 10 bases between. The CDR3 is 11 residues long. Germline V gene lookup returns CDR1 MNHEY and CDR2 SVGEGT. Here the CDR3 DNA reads TGTGCCAGCAGTAACGGACTATCGCAGTATTTT. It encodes CASSNGLSQYF.

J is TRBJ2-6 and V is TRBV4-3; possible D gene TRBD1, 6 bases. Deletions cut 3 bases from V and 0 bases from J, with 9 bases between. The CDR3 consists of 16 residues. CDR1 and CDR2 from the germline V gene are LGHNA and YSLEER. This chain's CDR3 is CASSQTGSSGANVLTF. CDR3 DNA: TGCGCCAGCAGCCAGACAGGAAGCTCTGGGGCCAACGTCCTGACTTTC.

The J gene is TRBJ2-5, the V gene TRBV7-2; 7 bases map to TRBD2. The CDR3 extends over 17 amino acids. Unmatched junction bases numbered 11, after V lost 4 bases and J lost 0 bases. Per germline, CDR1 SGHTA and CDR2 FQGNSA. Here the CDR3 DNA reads TGTGCCAGCAGCTCTCTTTTTAGCGGGTGGTACCAAGAGACCCAGTACTTC. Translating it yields CASSSLFSGWYQETQYF.

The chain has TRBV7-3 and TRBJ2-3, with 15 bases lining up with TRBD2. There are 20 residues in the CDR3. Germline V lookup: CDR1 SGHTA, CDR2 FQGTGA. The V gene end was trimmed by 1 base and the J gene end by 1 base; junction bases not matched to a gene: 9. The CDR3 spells CASSLSSGLAGGRGTDTQYF. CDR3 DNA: TGTGCCAGCAGCTTAAGTTCGGGACTAGCGGGAGGCCGGGGCACAGATACGCAGTATTTT.

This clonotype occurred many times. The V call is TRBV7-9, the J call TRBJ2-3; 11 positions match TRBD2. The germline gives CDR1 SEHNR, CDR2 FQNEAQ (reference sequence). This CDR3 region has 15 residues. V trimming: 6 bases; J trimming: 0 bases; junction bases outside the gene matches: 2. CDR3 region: CASRRTSGSTDTQYF. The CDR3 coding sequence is TGTGCCAGCAGAAGGACTAGCGGGAGCACAGATACGCAGTATTTT.

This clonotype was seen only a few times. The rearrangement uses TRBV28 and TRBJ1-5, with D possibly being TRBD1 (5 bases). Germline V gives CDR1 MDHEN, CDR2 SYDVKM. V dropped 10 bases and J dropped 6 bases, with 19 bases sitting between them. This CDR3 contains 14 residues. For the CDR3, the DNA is TGTGCCATCCAGGATGGGGGGAGGGTTCAGCCCCAGCATTTT. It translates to CAIQDGGRVQPQHF.

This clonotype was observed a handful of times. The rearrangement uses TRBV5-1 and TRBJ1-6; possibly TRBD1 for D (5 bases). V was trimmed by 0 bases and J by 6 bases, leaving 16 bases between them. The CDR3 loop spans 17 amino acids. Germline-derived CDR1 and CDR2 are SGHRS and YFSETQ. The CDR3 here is CASSLEGGLRGNSPLHF. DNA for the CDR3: TGCGCCAGCAGCTTGGAAGGCGGCCTAAGGGGTAATTCACCCCTCCACTTT.

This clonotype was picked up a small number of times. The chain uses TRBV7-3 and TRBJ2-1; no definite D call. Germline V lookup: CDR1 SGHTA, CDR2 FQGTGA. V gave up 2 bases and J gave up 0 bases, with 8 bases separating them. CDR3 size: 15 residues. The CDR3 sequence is CASSLLTGSYNEQFF. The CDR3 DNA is TGTGCCAGCAGCTTATTGACGGGCTCCTACAATGAGCAGTTCTTC. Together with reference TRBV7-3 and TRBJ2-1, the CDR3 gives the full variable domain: GAGVSQTPSNKVTEKGKYVELRCDPISGHTALYWYRQSLGQGPEFLIYFQGTGAADDSGLPNDRFFAVRPEGSVSTLKIQRTERGDSAVYLCASSLLTGSYNEQFFGPGTRLTVL.

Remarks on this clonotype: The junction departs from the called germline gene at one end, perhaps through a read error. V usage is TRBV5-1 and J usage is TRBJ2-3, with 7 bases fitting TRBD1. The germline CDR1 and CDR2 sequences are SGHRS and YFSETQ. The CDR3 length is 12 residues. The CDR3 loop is CASSTDRDKQYF. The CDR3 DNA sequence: TGCGCCAGCAGCACCGACAGGGATAAGCAGTATTTT.